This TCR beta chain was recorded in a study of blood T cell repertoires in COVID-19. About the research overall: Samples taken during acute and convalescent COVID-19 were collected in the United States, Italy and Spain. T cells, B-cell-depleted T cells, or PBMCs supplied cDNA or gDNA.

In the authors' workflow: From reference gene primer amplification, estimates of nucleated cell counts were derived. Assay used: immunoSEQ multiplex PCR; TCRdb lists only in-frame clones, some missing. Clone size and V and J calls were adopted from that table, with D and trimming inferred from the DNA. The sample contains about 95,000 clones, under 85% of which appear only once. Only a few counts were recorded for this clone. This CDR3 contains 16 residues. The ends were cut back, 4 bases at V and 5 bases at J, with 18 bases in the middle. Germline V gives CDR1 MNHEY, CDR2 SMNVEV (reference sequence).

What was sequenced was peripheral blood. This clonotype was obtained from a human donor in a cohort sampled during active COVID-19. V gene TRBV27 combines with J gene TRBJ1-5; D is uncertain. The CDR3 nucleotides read TGTGCCAGCAGTTCTAGAAGTCGTGGTTCGTATCAGCCCCAGCATTTT. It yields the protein CASSSRSRGSYQPQHF.